These 21 T cell receptor beta chains originate from one sample sequenced in a study of vaccination effects on CD4 cells after COVID-19. Their cognate antigens are unknown. Here immunoSEQ multiplex PCR was the method, and the copy in TCRdb shows in-frame clones only, minus some. The repertoire holds 13,000 or so clones, with over 60% as singletons. Expansion with viral peptide pools was applied to antigen-specific CD4+ T cells by the ViraFEST assay prior to sequencing. Isolation of CD4+ T cells took place after approximately ten days of culture. This individual tested PCR-positive for SARS-CoV-2 infection between March and December 2020. Participants were given two doses of BNT162b2 or mRNA-1273 vaccine. The source material was CD4+ T cells from PBMCs cultured with HCoV-NL63 spike peptides, sampled after COVID-19 vaccination. The receptors shown here come from a human donor who had a prior SARS-CoV-2 infection.

The chain recombines TRBV7-8 with TRBJ1-2; possible D gene TRBD1, 5 bases. Germline V gene sequence: CDR1 SGHVS, CDR2 FQNEAQ. The V gene lost 2 bases and the J gene lost 4 bases, with 23 bases spanning the gap. The CDR3 loop spans 18 amino acids. The CDR3 spells CASSLNPGSGAFFYGYTF. The CDR3, as DNA: TGTGCCAGCAGCTTAAACCCCGGATCCGGGGCCTTCTTCTATGGCTACACCTTC.

In this sample, this clone turned up a few times. The chain links TRBV18 to TRBJ2-1, with 7 bases identical to TRBD1. V lost 2 bases and J lost 7; bases outside the gene matches: 8. Germline loops: CDR1 KGHSH, CDR2 LQKENI. The length of the CDR3 is 15 residues. This CDR3 reads CASSPDRARRNEQFF. CDR3 in DNA: TGTGCCAGCTCACCAGACAGGGCTCGGAGAAATGAGCAGTTCTTC.

The count of this clone is one. The chain combines TRBV30 with TRBJ2-3, with TRBD2 as a possible D gene (5 bases). The CDR3 consists of 13 residues. V was clipped by 1 base and J by 5 bases, with 10 bases between them. In germline, CDR1 is GTSNPN, CDR2 SVGIG (reference sequence). The CDR3: CAWSGGWLDTQYF. CDR3 coding DNA: TGTGCCTGGAGTGGAGGGTGGCTAGATACGCAGTATTTT.

This clone appeared a few times. The chain is built from TRBV18 and TRBJ2-7, with 9 positions matching TRBD1. This CDR3 has 16 amino acids. V shed 6 bases and J 3 bases; nucleotides not matched to a gene: 12. Germline V CDR1 and CDR2: KGHSH, LQKENI. CDR3: CASSPGTGSFDYEQYF. For the CDR3, the DNA is TGTGCCAGCTCCCCCGGGACAGGGAGTTTCGACTACGAGCAGTACTTC. The full variable domain, with the rest looked up from reference TRBV18 and TRBJ2-7, is NAGVMQNPRHLVRRRGQEARLRCSPMKGHSHVYWYRQLPEEGLKFMVYLQKENIIDESGMPKERFSAEFPKEGPSILRIQQVVRGDSAAYFCASSPGTGSFDYEQYFGPGTRLTVT.

The V call is TRBV3-1 (or the pseudogene TRBV3-2), the J call TRBJ2-4; TRBD1 agrees at 7 bases. V lost 4 bases, J lost 4 bases, and 4 bases stayed unmatched. CDR1 LGHDT and CDR2 YNNKEL come from the germline V gene (reference sequence). The CDR3 consists of 14 residues. DNA for the CDR3: TGTGCCAGCAGCCCCACAGGGGCGAAAAACATTCAGTACTTC. This sequence encodes CASSPTGAKNIQYF.

The rearrangement uses TRBV4-1 and TRBJ1-2; the match to TRBD1 covers 8 bases. Unmatched junction bases numbered 5, after V lost 1 base and J lost 4 bases. The CDR3 has 15 amino acids. Germline V lookup: CDR1 MGHRA, CDR2 YSYEKL. The CDR3 nucleotides read TGCGCCAGCAGCCAAGCCAGGGGGCAATCCTATGGCTACACCTTC. It specifies CASSQARGQSYGYTF.

The chain uses TRBV6-5 and TRBJ2-5, with D tentatively TRBD2 (6 bases). The ends were cut back, 6 bases at V and 1 base at J, with 12 bases in the middle. CDR3 size: 14 residues. Germline CDR1 reads MNHEY; CDR2 reads SVGAGI. CDR3 loop: CASRGRQLQETQYF. The CDR3 DNA reads as TGTGCCAGCAGGGGGAGGCAGCTCCAAGAGACCCAGTACTTC.

The chain recombines TRBV28 with TRBJ1-1; 7 bases line up with TRBD1. V shed 7 bases, J shed 2 bases, and the junction held 10 bases outside the gene matches. CDR3 size: 15 residues. Germline V gives CDR1 MDHEN, CDR2 SYDVKM. Here the CDR3 reads CASTSPGTDNTEAFF. The CDR3 coding sequence is TGTGCCAGCACCTCCCCCGGGACAGACAACACTGAAGCTTTCTTT. Looking up the rest from reference TRBV28 and TRBJ1-1 gives the full variable domain: DVKVTQSSRYLVKRTGEKVFLECVQDMDHENMFWYRQDPGLGLRLIYFSYDVKMKEKGDIPEGYSVSREKKERFSLILESASTNQTSMYLCASTSPGTDNTEAFFGQGTRLTVV.

The chain combines TRBV5-5 with TRBJ2-2; no clear D. The CDR3 has 16 amino acids. Germline values: CDR1 SGHKS, CDR2 YYEKEE (reference sequence). V gave up 1 base and J gave up 2 bases, with 12 bases separating them. The CDR3 coding sequence is TGTGCCAGCAGCTTGCTGTCCGGACCAAACACCGGGGAGCTGTTTTTT. As protein: CASSLLSGPNTGELFF.

The rearrangement joins TRBV27 to TRBJ1-2; D is perhaps TRBD1 (6 bases). V lost 3 bases, J lost 5 bases, and 19 bases lay in between. The CDR3 sequence is 16 residues long. Per the germline V gene, CDR1 is MNHEY and CDR2 is SMNVEV (reference sequence). CDR3 DNA sequence: TGTGCCAGCAGTTTTGCCGGGGGGGCTTTAGGATATGGCTACACCTTC. As protein: CASSFAGGALGYGYTF.

The chain carries TRBV4-2 and TRBJ2-3; D might be TRBD1 or TRBD2, each matching 5 bases. CDR1 is LGHNA, CDR2 YNFKEQ, per germline. Trimming shortened V by 3 bases and J by 10 bases, and 14 bases separated the two germline ends. The CDR3 has 13 residues. This CDR3 reads CASSQAPQGAQYF. In nucleotides, the CDR3 is TGTGCCAGCAGCCAGGCCCCCCAGGGAGCGCAGTATTTT.

The chain uses TRBV30 and TRBJ2-1; 7 positions match TRBD2. V lost 1 base and J lost 6; bases outside the gene matches: 9. The CDR3 runs to 15 residues. Per germline, CDR1 GTSNPN and CDR2 SVGIG (reference sequence). The chain's CDR3 is CAWSDLGGVSNEQFF. The DNA for the CDR3 is TGTGCCTGGAGTGACCTGGGGGGGGTCAGCAATGAGCAGTTCTTC.

The V gene is TRBV7-9, the J gene TRBJ1-1; D is perhaps TRBD1 (5 bases). Trimming removed 3 bases at V and 4 bases at J, with 12 bases between. From germline, CDR1 is SEHNR and CDR2 FQNEAQ (reference sequence). The CDR3 loop spans 14 amino acids. CDR3 sequence: CASSFGTGFTEAFF. The CDR3 DNA reads as TGTGCCAGCAGCTTCGGTACAGGATTCACTGAAGCTTTCTTT.

The chain is built from TRBV7-9 and TRBJ1-1, with D unresolved. The germline V and J ends were trimmed by 3 bases and 1 base, with 3 bases remaining between them. Germline V gives CDR1 SEHNR, CDR2 FQNEAQ (reference sequence). The CDR3 length is 12 residues. The CDR3 sequence: CASSFRNTEAFF. CDR3 sequence (DNA): TGTGCCAGCAGCTTCAGGAACACTGAAGCTTTCTTT.

V is TRBV5-1 and J is TRBJ2-5, with D perhaps matching TRBD2 (6 bases). V lost 7 bases and J 1 base, leaving 11 bases between the germline ends. Germline CDR1 is SGHRS and CDR2 is YFSETQ. There are 13 residues in the CDR3. The CDR3 reads CASWGDSQETQYF. CDR3 coding DNA: TGCGCCAGCTGGGGGGACTCCCAAGAGACCCAGTACTTC.

The chain uses TRBV5-1 and TRBJ2-7; TRBD2 agrees at 7 bases. The germline V gene encodes CDR1 SGHRS and CDR2 YFSETQ. The trim removed 0 bases at V and 7 bases at J, leaving 16 bases unmatched. This CDR3 is 17 amino acids long. The CDR3 region is CASSLAGVLAAKREQYF. Written as DNA, the CDR3 is TGCGCCAGCAGCTTGGCCGGGGTCCTAGCGGCCAAGAGGGAGCAGTACTTC.

CDR3 protein: CASGLVQASGRGETQYF. The CDR3 DNA sequence: TGTGCTAGTGGTTTGGTACAGGCTAGCGGGAGGGGAGAGACCCAGTACTTC. This sequence joins TRBV12-5 and TRBJ2-5, with TRBD2 matching over 12 bases. The CDR3 sequence is 17 residues long. CDR1 is LGHNT, CDR2 FRNRAP, per germline. Trimming removed 0 bases from V and 4 bases from J; junction bases left unmatched: 6.

V and J are TRBV6-5 and TRBJ1-1; TRBD1 matches 7 bases. J lost 5 bases, V lost 0 bases, and 9 bases had no gene match. Per germline, CDR1 MNHEY and CDR2 SVGAGI. The CDR3 totals 16 residues. CDR3 amino acids: CASSYSKEGAATEAFF. The DNA for the CDR3 is TGTGCCAGCAGTTACTCTAAGGAGGGGGCCGCGACTGAAGCTTTCTTT.

The V gene is TRBV10-3, the J gene TRBJ2-6; D remains unclear. In germline, CDR1 is ENHRY, CDR2 SYGVKD. The CDR3 contains 16 residues. Between the trimmed V and J ends, which lost 3 bases and 0 bases, there was a span of 9 bases. DNA for the CDR3: TGTGCCATCAGTGATCTTCAGAGCTCTGGGGCCAACGTCCTGACTTTC. Protein product: CAISDLQSSGANVLTF.

The V gene is TRBV5-1, the J gene TRBJ2-3; TRBD2 aligns across 13 bases. Germline CDR1 SGHRS, CDR2 YFSETQ. This CDR3 region has 16 residues. V was pared by 0 bases and J by 3 bases, with 1 base of the junction left unmatched. The CDR3 region is CASSLVLAGGTDTQYF. The CDR3, as DNA: TGCGCCAGCAGCTTGGTACTAGCGGGGGGGACAGATACGCAGTATTTT.

The chain carries TRBV2 and TRBJ1-1, with D perhaps TRBD1 (5 bases). Germline values: CDR1 SNHLY, CDR2 FYNNEI. The CDR3 consists of 15 residues. Deletions cut 5 bases from V and 6 bases from J, with 19 bases between. The CDR3, as DNA: TGTGCCAGCAGTCCGACTCAGGGTAGCGCGCCTGAAGCTTTCTTT. Translated, it gives CASSPTQGSAPEAFF.